Shown below are 16 T cell receptor beta chains from a single sample sequenced in a study of T-cell memory formation after mild COVID-19. TCRdb itself ran the 5' RACE reads through MiXCR, one entry per CDR3 protein. The sample contains about 540,000 distinct CDR3 sequences, roughly 20% of which appear only once. The sample consisted of PBMCs or a T cell subset sorted from them (not recorded which). The receptors stem from an adult woman who had mild COVID-19 (a few samples of this study predate the infection). Cell type and time point are not known.

This clonotype was observed a handful of times. The rearrangement uses TRBV6-5 and TRBJ2-7; the D gene is possibly TRBD1 (6 bases). From germline, CDR1 is MNHEY and CDR2 SVGAGI. Trimming stripped 7 bases from V and 1 base from J, with 14 bases between. The CDR3 is made up of 14 amino acids. The CDR3 spells CASKRQAVSYEQYF. The CDR3 DNA follows: TGTGCCAGCAAGAGACAGGCCGTGTCCTACGAGCAGTACTTC.

V usage is TRBV3-1 and J usage is TRBJ2-3; 12 bases are shared with TRBD2. The germline V gene encodes CDR1 LGHDT and CDR2 YNNKEL (reference sequence). J gave up 3 bases and V 7 bases, and 5 bases lay outside the gene matches. The CDR3 is 15 residues long. The chain's CDR3 is CASTPLAGGTDTQYF. CDR3 nucleotide sequence: TGTGCCAGCACCCCACTAGCGGGGGGTACAGATACGCAGTATTTT.

The rearrangement uses TRBV7-9 and TRBJ2-7; D might be TRBD1 (5 bases). V gave up 4 bases and J gave up 2 bases, with 12 bases separating them. The CDR3 is 14 amino acids. CDR1 is SEHNR and CDR2 is FQNEAQ in the germline V gene (reference sequence). The CDR3, as DNA: TGTGCCAGCAGCTCGAGACAGCCTCCCTACGAGCAGTACTTC. Residues: CASSSRQPPYEQYF.

This clonotype has just a few counts. This chain uses TRBV7-6 with TRBJ2-7, with D possibly called TRBD1 or TRBD2 (5 bases each). Trimming took off 5 bases at V and 3 bases at J, with 23 bases between the two ends. CDR3 length: 17 amino acids. Per germline, CDR1 SGHVS and CDR2 FNYEAQ. The CDR3 spells CASSASGRGLGNYEQYF. CDR3 sequence (DNA): TGTGCCAGCAGCGCCTCTGGCCGGGGCCTAGGTAACTACGAGCAGTACTTC.

The genes are TRBV6-2 or TRBV6-3 and TRBJ2-3; 10 bases align to TRBD2. V trimming: 5 bases; J trimming: 6 bases; junction bases outside the gene matches: 14. The CDR3 is 17 residues long. The V gene's germline CDR1 is MNHEY and CDR2 SVGEGT. CDR3: CASSVYLLAGVSDTQYF. The CDR3 DNA reads as TGTGCCAGCAGTGTGTACCTTCTAGCGGGAGTCTCCGATACGCAGTATTTT.

J is TRBJ1-2 and V is TRBV12-3 or TRBV12-4; D uncertain. This CDR3 spans 12 amino acids. V was shortened by 5 bases and J by 6 bases, with 10 bases between the two germline ends. The CDR3: CASSPDRHGYTF. Written as DNA, the CDR3 is TGTGCCAGCAGTCCCGACCGGCATGGCTACACCTTC.

This clonotype came up a few times. V usage is TRBV18 and J usage is TRBJ2-1; D may correspond to TRBD1 or TRBD2 (6 bases each). The CDR3 runs to 13 residues. Germline CDR1 KGHSH, CDR2 LQKENI. Trimming removed 1 base at V and 9 bases at J, with 10 bases between. The DNA of the CDR3 is TGTGCCAGCTCACCACTACAGGGAGGTGAGCAGTTCTTC. As protein: CASSPLQGGEQFF. The complete variable domain, with remaining parts taken from reference TRBV18 and TRBJ2-1, reads NAGVMQNPRHLVRRRGQEARLRCSPMKGHSHVYWYRQLPEEGLKFMVYLQKENIIDESGMPKERFSAEFPKEGPSILRIQQVVRGDSAAYFCASSPLQGGEQFFGPGTRLTVL.

This chain joins TRBV7-2 and TRBJ2-4; perhaps TRBD2 as D (6 bases). With 5 bases removed from V and 7 bases from J, the gap between germline ends came to 9 bases. The CDR3 runs to 12 residues. The germline gives CDR1 SGHTA, CDR2 FQGNSA. The chain's CDR3 is CASSLGGNIQYF. The CDR3 DNA follows: TGTGCCAGCAGCCTCGGGGGTAACATTCAGTACTTC.

This clonotype was seen more than once but under ten times. This chain uses TRBV11-3 with TRBJ2-1; 10 nucleotides agree with TRBD2. This CDR3 comprises 15 residues. Unmatched junction bases numbered 8, after V lost 6 bases and J lost 6 bases. CDR1 and CDR2 (germline): SGHNT, YENEEA. The CDR3, as DNA: TGTGCCAGCAGTCAGAGGACTAGCGGATCCAATGAGCAGTTCTTC. Its protein is CASSQRTSGSNEQFF.

This clonotype is a singleton in its sample. V and J are TRBV29-1 and TRBJ2-1; 10 bases map to TRBD1. Germline CDR1 and CDR2: SQVTM and ANQGSEA. CDR3 length: 14 residues. Unmatched junction bases numbered 8, after V lost 7 bases and J lost 5 bases. In DNA form, the CDR3 reads TGCAGCGGCGCTCCGGGACAGGGGAACAATGAGCAGTTCTTC. The encoded protein is CSGAPGQGNNEQFF.

V usage is TRBV30 and J usage is TRBJ1-2, with D unresolved. The germline V gene encodes CDR1 GTSNPN and CDR2 SVGIG (reference sequence). V lost 0 bases and J lost 8, with 16 bases in between. CDR3 length: 14 amino acids. CDR3 coding DNA: TGTGCCTGGAGTGTATCGGGCAGACTGGGAGGCTACACCTTC. It encodes CAWSVSGRLGGYTF. Complete variable domain (other parts from reference TRBV30 and TRBJ1-2): SQTIHQWPATLVQPVGSPLSLECTVEGTSNPNLYWYRQAAGRGLQLLFYSVGIGQISSEVPQNLSASRPQDRQFILSSKKLLLSDSGFYLCAWSVSGRLGGYTFGSGTRLTVV.

The J gene is TRBJ1-4, the V gene TRBV5-1; 8 positions agree with TRBD1. Germline V gene sequence: CDR1 SGHRS, CDR2 YFSETQ. With 4 bases clipped from V and 6 bases from J, the junction kept 5 bases outside the gene matches. The CDR3 consists of 14 residues. For the CDR3, the DNA is TGCGCCAGCAGCAACCCGACAGGGGATGAAAAACTGTTTTTT. It is translated as CASSNPTGDEKLFF. Looking up the rest from reference TRBV5-1 and TRBJ1-4 gives the full variable domain: KAGVTQTPRYLIKTRGQQVTLSCSPISGHRSVSWYQQTPGQGLQFLFEYFSETQRNKGNFPGRFSGRQFSNSRSEMNVSTLELGDSALYLCASSNPTGDEKLFFGSGTQLSVL.

This clonotype occurred a few times. The genes are TRBV18 and TRBJ2-5; TRBD1 matches at 7 bases. Germline loops: CDR1 KGHSH, CDR2 LQKENI. CDR3 length: 15 residues. V dropped 0 bases and J dropped 2; count of bases not matched to a gene: 3. Here the CDR3 reads CASSPPSRGQETQYF. CDR3 sequence (DNA): TGTGCCAGCTCACCACCATCCAGGGGGCAAGAGACCCAGTACTTC.

The chain carries TRBV19 and TRBJ1-1; D unclear. CDR3 size: 13 residues. Trimming removed 3 bases from V and 1 base from J, with 6 bases in between. The germline CDR1 and CDR2 sequences are LNHDA and SQIVND (reference sequence). Written as DNA, the CDR3 is TGTGCCAGTAGTATGTCCAAGAACACTGAAGCTTTCTTT. The encoded protein is CASSMSKNTEAFF.

The chain carries TRBV12-3 or TRBV12-4 and TRBJ2-7, with 10 bases that match TRBD2. This CDR3 region has 14 residues. Losses at the gene ends were 4 bases for V and 3 bases for J; bases not matched to a gene: 3. The CDR3 here is CASSWTSGNYEQYF. CDR3 in DNA: TGTGCCAGCAGTTGGACTAGCGGAAACTACGAGCAGTACTTC.

This chain connects TRBV12-3 or TRBV12-4 to TRBJ1-2; possible D gene TRBD1, 5 bases. V shed 6 bases and J shed 7 bases, with 15 bases lying between them. The CDR3 totals 13 residues. CDR3 amino acids: CASSDGASGGYTF. Written as DNA, the CDR3 is TGTGCCAGCAGCGACGGGGCCAGTGGTGGCTACACCTTC.